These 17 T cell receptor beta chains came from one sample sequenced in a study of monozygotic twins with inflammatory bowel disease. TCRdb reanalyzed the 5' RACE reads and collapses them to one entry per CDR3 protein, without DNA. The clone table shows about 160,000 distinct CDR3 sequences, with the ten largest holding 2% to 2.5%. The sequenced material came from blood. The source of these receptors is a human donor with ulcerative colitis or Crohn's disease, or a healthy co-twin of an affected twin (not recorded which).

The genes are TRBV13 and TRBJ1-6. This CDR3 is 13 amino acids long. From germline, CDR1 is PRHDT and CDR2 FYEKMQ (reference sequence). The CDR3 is CASSLEAMETLHF.

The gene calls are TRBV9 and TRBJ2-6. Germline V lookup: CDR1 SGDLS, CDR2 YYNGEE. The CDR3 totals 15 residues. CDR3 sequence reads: CASSMIHSGANVLTF.

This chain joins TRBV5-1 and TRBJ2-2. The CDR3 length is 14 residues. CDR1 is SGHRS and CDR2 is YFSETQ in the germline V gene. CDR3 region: CASSLIPDTGELFF. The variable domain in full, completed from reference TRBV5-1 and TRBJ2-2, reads KAGVTQTPRYLIKTRGQQVTLSCSPISGHRSVSWYQQTPGQGLQFLFEYFSETQRNKGNFPGRFSGRQFSNSRSEMNVSTLELGDSALYLCASSLIPDTGELFFGEGSRLTVL.

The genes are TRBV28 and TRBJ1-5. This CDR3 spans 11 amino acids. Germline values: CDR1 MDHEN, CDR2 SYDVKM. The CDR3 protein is CASSSIQPQHF.

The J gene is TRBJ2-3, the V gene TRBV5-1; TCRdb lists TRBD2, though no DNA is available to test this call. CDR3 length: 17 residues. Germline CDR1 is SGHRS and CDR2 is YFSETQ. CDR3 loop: CASSFGWSSGTTDTQYF.

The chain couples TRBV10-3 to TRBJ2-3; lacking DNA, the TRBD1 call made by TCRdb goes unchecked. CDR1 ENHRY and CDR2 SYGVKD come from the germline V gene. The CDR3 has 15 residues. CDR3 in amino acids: CAISPTGGPTDTQYF.

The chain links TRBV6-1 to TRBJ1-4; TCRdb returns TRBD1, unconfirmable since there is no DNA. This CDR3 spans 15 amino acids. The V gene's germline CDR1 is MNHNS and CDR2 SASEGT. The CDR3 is CASSPARTADEKLFF.

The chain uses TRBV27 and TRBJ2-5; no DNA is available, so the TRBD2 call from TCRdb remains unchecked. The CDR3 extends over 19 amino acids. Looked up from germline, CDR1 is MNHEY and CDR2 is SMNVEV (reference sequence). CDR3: CASSFLEPGLATIQETQYF.

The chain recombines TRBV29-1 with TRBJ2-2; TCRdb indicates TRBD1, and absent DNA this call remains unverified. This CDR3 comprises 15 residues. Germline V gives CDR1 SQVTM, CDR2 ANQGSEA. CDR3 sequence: CSVGRGQGGRGELFF.

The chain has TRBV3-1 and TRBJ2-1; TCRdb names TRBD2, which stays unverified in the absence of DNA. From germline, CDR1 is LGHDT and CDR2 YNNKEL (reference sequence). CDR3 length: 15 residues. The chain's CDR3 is CASSNLAGGADGQFF.

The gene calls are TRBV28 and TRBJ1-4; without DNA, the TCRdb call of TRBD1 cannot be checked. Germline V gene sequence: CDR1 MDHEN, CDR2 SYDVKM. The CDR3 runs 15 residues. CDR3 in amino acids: CASSFGGTENEKLFF.

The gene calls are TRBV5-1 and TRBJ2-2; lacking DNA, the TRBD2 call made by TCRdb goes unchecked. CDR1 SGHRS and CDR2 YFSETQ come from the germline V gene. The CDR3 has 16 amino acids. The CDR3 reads CASSLGSGANTGELFF.

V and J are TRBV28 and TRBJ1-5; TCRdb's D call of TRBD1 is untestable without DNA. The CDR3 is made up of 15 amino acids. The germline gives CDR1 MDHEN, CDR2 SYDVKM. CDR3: CASSTGGSGNQPQHF.

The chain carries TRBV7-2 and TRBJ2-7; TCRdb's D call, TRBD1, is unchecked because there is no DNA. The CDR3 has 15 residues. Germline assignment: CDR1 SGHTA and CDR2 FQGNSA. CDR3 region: CASSLGGSGPYEQYF. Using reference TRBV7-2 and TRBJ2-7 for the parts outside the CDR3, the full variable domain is GAGVSQSPSNKVTEKGKDVELRCDPISGHTALYWYRQSLGQGLEFLIYFQGNSAPDKSGLPSDRFSAERTGGSVSTLTIQRTQQEDSAVYLCASSLGGSGPYEQYFGPGTRLTVT.

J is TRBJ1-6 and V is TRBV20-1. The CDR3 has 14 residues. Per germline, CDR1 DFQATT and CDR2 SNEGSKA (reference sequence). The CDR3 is CSAREFSSGSPLHF.

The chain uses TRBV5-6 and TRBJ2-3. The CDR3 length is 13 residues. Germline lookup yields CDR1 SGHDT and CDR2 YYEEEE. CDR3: CASSLGSGDTQYF.

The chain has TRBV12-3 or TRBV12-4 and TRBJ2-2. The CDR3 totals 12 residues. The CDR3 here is CACNWDTGELFF.